This T cell receptor (beta chain) is from a study of cytomegalovirus exposure and HLA in healthy donors. Primers for the PCR totalled 60 Vbeta and 13 Jbeta. Libraries were prepared by immunoSEQ multiplex PCR; TCRdb keeps only in-frame clonotypes and omits some of them. Across around 63,000 clones, the top ten clones capture roughly 1.7% of the sample. This TCR was sampled from a woman younger than 45 in good health and CMV-seronegative. The sample comprised PBMCs.

CDR3 sequence: CASSLQRASGQETQYF. The CDR3 bases are TGTGCCAGCAGTTTACAGCGGGCCAGCGGGCAAGAGACCCAGTACTTC. The chain uses TRBV28 and TRBJ2-5, with D maybe TRBD2 (6 bases). Germline CDR1 is MDHEN and CDR2 is SYDVKM. CDR3 length: 16 residues. Between the trimmed V and J ends, which lost 2 bases and 2 bases, there was a span of 15 bases.